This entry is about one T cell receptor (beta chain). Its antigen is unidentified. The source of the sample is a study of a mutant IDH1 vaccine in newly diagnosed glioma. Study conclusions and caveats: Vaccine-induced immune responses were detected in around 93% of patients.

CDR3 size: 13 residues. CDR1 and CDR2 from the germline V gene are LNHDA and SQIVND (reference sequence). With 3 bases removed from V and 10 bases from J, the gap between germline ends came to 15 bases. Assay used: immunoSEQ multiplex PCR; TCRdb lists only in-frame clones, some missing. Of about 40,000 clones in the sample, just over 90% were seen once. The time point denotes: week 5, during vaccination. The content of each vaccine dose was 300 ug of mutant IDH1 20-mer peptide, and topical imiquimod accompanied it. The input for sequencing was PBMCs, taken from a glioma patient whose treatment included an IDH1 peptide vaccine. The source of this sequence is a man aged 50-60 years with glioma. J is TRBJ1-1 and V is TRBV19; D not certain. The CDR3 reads CASSIEGPGVAFF. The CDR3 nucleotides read TGTGCCAGTAGTATCGAAGGGCCCGGGGTAGCTTTCTTT.